This T cell receptor beta chain was profiled in a study of monozygotic twins with inflammatory bowel disease. CDR3 length equals 15 residues. Germline values: CDR1 LNHDA, CDR2 SQIVND (reference sequence). TCRdb reprocessed the 5' RACE reads and keeps a single row for each CDR3 protein, giving no DNA. Its clone listing holds about 380,000 distinct CDR3 sequences. Sequenced material: blood. This receptor was obtained from a human donor with ulcerative colitis or Crohn's disease, or a healthy co-twin of an affected twin (not recorded which). The chain recombines TRBV19 with TRBJ2-2. Here the CDR3 reads CASSIVFTNTGELFF.